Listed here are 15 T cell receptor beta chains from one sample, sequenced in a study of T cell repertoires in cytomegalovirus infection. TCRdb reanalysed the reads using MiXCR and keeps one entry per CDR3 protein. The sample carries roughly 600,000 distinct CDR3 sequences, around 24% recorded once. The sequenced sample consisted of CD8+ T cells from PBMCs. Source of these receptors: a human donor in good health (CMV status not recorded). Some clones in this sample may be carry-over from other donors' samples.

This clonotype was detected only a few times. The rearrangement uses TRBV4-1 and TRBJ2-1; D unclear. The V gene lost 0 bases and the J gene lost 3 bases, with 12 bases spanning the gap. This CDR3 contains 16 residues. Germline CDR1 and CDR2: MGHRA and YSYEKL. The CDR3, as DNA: TGCGCCAGCAGCCAAGATTGGGCAGTCGACTACAATGAGCAGTTCTTC. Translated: CASSQDWAVDYNEQFF.

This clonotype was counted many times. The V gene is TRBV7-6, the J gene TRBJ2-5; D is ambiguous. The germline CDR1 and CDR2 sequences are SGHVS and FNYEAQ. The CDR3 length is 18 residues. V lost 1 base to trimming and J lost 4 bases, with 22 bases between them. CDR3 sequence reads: CASSLVPIPGPERETQYF. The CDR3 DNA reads TGTGCCAGCAGCTTAGTTCCGATACCGGGCCCCGAGCGAGAGACCCAGTACTTC.

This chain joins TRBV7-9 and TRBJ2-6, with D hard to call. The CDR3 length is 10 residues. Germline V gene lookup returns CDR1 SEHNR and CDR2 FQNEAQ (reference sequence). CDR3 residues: CLNGANVLTF. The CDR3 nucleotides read TGTCTTAATGGGGCCAACGTCCTGACTTTC. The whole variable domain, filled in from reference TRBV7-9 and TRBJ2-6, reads DTGVSQNPRHKITKRGQNVTFRCDPISEHNRLYWYRQTLGQGPEFLTYFQNEAQLEKSRLLSDRFSAERPKGSFSTLEIQRTEQGDSAMYLCLNGANVLTFGAGSRLTVL.

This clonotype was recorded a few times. The CDR3 sequence is CASSEYFGNTEAFF. CDR3 nucleotide sequence: TGTGCCAGCAGTGAATATTTTGGGAACACTGAAGCTTTCTTT. The chain is built from TRBV25-1 and TRBJ1-1; no firm D call. CDR1 is MGHDK, CDR2 SYGVNS, per germline. This CDR3 spans 14 amino acids. With 0 bases removed from V and 1 base from J, the gap between germline ends came to 6 bases.

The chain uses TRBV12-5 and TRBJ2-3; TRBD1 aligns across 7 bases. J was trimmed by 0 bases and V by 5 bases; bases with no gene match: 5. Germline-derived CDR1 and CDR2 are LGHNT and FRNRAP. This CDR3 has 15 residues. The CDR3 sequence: CASGLSRGSTDTQYF. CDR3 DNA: TGTGCTAGTGGTCTATCCAGGGGGAGCACAGATACGCAGTATTTT.

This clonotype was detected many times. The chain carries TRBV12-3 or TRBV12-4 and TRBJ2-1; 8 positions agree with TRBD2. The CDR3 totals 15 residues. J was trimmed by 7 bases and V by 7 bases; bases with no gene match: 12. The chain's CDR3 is CASISTGGGLNEQFF. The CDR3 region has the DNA TGTGCCAGCATTTCCACAGGCGGGGGGTTAAATGAGCAGTTCTTC.

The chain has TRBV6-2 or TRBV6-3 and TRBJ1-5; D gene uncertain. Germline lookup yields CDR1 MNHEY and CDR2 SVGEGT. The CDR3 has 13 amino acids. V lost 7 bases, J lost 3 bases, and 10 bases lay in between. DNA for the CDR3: TGTGCCAGCACCCAGCAGCCCAATCAGCCCCAGCATTTT. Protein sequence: CASTQQPNQPQHF.

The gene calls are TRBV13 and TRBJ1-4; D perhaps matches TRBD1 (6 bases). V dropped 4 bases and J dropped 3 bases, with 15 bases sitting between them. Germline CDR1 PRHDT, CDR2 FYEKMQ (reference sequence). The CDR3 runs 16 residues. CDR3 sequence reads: CASSSRDKGSNEKLFF. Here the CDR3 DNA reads TGTGCCAGCAGCTCCCGGGACAAGGGATCTAATGAAAAACTGTTTTTT.

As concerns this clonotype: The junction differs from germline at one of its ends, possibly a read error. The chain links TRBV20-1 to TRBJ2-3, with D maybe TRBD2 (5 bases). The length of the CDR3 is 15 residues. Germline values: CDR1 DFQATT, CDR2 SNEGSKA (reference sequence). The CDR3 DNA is TGCAGTACTAGATTAACGGATTTTCCCACAGATACGCAGTATTTT. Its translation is CSTRLTDFPTDTQYF.

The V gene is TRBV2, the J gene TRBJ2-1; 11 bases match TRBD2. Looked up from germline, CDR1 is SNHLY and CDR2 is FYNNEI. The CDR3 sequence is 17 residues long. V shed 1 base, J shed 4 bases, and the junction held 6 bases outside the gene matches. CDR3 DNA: TGTGCCAGCAGTGAAGGGGTAGCGGGGGGGGTATACAATGAGCAGTTCTTC. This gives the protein CASSEGVAGGVYNEQFF.

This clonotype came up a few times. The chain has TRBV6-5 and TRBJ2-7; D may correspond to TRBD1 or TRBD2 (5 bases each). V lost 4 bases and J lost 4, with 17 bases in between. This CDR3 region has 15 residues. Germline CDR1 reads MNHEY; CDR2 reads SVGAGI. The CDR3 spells CASSLVGTVLYEQYF. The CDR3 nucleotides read TGTGCCAGCAGTTTGGTTGGGACGGTACTTTACGAGCAGTACTTC.

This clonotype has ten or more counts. The CDR3 sequence: CASKPRSDTQYF. CDR3 DNA sequence: TGTGCCAGCAAGCCCAGGTCAGATACGCAGTATTTT. The V and J genes are TRBV12-3 or TRBV12-4 and TRBJ2-3; D remains ambiguous. V was trimmed by 7 bases and J by 4 bases, leaving 9 bases between them. There are 12 residues in the CDR3.

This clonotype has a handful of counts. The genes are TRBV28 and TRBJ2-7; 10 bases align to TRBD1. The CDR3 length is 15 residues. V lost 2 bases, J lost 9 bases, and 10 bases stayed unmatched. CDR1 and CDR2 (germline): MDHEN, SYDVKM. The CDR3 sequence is CASSLPGTGELVQYV. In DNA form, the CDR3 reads TGTGCCAGCAGTTTACCGGGGACAGGGGAGCTGGTGCAGTACGTC.

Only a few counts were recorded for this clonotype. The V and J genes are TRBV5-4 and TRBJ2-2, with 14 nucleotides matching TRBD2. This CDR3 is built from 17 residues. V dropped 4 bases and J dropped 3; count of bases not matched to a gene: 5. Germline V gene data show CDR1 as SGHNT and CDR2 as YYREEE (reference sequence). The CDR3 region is CASSPGLAGGDTGELFF. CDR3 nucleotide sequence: TGTGCCAGCAGCCCTGGACTAGCGGGGGGTGACACCGGGGAGCTGTTTTTT.

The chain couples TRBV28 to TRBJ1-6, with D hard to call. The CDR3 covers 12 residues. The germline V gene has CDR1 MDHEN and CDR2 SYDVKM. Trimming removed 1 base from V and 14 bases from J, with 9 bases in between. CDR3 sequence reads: CASSLLVFTLHF. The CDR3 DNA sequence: TGTGCCAGCAGTTTATTGGTCTTCACCCTCCACTTT.